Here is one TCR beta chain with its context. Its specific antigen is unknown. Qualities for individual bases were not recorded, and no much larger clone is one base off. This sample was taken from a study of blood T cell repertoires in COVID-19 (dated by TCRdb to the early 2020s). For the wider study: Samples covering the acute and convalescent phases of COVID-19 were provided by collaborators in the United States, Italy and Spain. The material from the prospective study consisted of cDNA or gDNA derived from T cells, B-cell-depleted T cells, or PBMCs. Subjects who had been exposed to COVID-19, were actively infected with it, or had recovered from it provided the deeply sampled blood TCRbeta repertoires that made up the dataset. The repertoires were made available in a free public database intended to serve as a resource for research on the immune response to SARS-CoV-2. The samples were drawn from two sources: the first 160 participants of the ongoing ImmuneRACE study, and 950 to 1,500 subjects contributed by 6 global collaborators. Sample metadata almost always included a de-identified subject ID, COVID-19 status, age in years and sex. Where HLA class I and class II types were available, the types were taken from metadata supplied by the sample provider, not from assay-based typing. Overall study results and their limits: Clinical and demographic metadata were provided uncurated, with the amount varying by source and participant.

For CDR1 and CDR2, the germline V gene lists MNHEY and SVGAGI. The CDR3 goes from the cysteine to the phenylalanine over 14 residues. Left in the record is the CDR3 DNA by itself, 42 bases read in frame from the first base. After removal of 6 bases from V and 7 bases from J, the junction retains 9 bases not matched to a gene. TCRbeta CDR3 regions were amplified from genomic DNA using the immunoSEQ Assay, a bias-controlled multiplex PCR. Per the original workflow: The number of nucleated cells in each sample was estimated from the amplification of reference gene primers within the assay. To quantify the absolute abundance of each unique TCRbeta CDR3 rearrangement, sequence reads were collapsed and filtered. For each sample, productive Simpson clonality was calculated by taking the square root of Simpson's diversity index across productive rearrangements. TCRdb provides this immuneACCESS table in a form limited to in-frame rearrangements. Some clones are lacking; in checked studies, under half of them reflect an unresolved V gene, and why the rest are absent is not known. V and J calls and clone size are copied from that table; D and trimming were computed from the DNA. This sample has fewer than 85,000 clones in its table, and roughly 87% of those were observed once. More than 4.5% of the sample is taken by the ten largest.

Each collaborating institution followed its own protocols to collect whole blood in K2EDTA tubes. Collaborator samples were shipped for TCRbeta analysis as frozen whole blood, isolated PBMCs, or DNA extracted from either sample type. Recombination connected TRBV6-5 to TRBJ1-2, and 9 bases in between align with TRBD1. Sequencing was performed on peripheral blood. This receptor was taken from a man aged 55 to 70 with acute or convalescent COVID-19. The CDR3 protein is CASRSRDRVGGYTF. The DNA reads TGTGCCAGCAGAAGCCGGGACAGGGTTGGTGGCTACACCTTC.